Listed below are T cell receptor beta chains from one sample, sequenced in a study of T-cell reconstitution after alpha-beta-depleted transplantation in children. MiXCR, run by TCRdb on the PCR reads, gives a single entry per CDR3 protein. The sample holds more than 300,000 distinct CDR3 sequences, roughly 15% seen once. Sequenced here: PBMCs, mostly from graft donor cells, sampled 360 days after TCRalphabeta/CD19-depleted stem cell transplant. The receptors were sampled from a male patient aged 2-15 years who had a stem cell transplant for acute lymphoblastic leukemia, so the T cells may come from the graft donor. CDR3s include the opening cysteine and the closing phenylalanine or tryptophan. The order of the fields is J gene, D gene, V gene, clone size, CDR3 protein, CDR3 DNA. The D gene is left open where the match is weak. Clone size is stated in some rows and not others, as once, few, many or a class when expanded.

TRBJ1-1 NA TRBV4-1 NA CASSQDTGDTEAFF TGCGCCAGCAGCCAAGATACAGGCGACACTGAAGCTTTCTTT
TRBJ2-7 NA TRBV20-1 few CSAMSEPEYEQYF TGCAGTGCTATGTCGGAACCCGAATACGAGCAGTACTTC
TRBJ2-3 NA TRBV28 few CASSIFLRRDTDTQYF TGTGCCAGCAGCATTTTCTTGAGGCGGGATACAGATACGCAGTATTTT
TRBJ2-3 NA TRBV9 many CASSVTGTSTDTQYF TGTGCCAGCAGCGTTACGGGGACAAGCACAGATACGCAGTATTTT
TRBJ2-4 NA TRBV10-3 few CAISSLSVGVGIQYF TGTGCCATCAGCTCCCTTTCTGTGGGAGTAGGCATTCAGTACTTC
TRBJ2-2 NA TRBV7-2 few CASLNRAPNTGELFF TGTGCCAGCCTTAACCGGGCTCCGAACACCGGGGAGCTGTTTTTT
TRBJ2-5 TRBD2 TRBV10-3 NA CAIRRAGGQETQYF TGTGCCATCCGAAGAGCGGGAGGGCAAGAGACCCAGTACTTC
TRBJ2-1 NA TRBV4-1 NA CASSQGASVVPNEQFF TGCGCCAGCAGCCAGGGGGCTAGCGTGGTCCCCAATGAGCAGTTCTTC
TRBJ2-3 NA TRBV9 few CASSLAPVVDTQYF TGTGCCAGCTCTTTAGCCCCAGTGGTAGATACGCAGTATTTT
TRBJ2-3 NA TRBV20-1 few CSASRQGISTDTQYF TGCAGTGCTAGTAGGCAGGGCATTAGCACAGATACGCAGTATTTT
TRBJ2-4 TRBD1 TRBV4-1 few CASSQGQGSFRFQYF TGCGCCAGCAGCCAAGGACAGGGATCGTTTAGGTTTCAGTACTTC
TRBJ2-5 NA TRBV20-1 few CSARVQTSDQETQYF TGCAGTGCTAGAGTCCAAACTTCTGACCAAGAGACCCAGTACTTC
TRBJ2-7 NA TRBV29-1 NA CSVEDGGSTHEQYF TGCAGCGTTGAAGATGGGGGGAGTACCCACGAGCAGTACTTC
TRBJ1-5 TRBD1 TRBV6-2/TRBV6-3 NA CASSYADRGQFSNQPQHF TGTGCCAGCAGTTACGCTGACAGGGGGCAGTTCAGCAATCAGCCCCAGCATTTT
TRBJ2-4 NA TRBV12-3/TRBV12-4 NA CASTGLAKNIQYF TGTGCCAGCACAGGGTTAGCCAAAAACATTCAGTACTTC
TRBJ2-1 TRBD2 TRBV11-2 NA CASSQIAGVSNEQFF TGTGCCAGCAGCCAAATAGCGGGAGTGAGCAATGAGCAGTTCTTC
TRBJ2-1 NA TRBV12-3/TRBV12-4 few CASSFGQGPLFF TGTGCCAGCAGTTTCGGTCAGGGTCCCCTTTTCTTC
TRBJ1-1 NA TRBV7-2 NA CASSPPNQGTEAFF TGTGCCAGCAGCCCCCCTAACCAGGGGACTGAAGCTTTCTTT
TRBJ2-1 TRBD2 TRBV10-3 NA CAITRTSGRSYNEQFF TGTGCCATCACCCGGACTAGCGGGAGGTCCTACAATGAGCAGTTCTTC
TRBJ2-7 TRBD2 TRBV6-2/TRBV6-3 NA CASGRTSNYEQYF TGTGCCAGCGGGAGGACTAGTAATTACGAGCAGTACTTC
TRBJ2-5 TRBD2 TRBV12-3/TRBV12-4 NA CASSSTSGQETQYF TGTGCCAGCAGTTCCACTAGCGGCCAAGAGACCCAGTACTTC
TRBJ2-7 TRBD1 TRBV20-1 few CSARSRTGIYEQYF TGCAGTGCTAGATCAAGGACAGGGATATACGAGCAGTACTTC
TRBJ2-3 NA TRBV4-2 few CASSQGPPSGPSTDTQYF TGTGCCAGCAGCCAAGGACCCCCCAGCGGACCTAGCACAGATACGCAGTATTTT
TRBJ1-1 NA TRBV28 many CASSLVDKNTEAFF TGTGCCAGCAGTTTAGTTGACAAGAACACTGAAGCTTTCTTT
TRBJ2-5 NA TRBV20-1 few CSAKPVETQYF TGCAGTGCTAAGCCGGTGGAGACCCAGTACTTC
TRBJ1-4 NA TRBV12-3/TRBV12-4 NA CASSLTGGNEKLFF TGTGCCAGCAGTCTGACAGGAGGGAATGAAAAACTGTTTTTT
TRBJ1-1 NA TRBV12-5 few CASGLVQGYTEAFF TGTGCTAGTGGTTTAGTTCAAGGATACACTGAAGCTTTCTTT
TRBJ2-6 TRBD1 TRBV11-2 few CASSLVMGQGWSGANVLTF TGTGCCAGCAGCTTAGTAATGGGACAGGGATGGTCTGGGGCCAACGTCCTGACTTTC
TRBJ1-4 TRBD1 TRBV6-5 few CASSYVDRGREKLFF TGTGCCAGCAGTTACGTGGACAGGGGACGTGAAAAACTGTTTTTT
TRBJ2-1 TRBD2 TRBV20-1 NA CSARRLPASGYNEQFF TGCAGTGCTAGAAGGCTCCCGGCTAGCGGGTACAATGAGCAGTTCTTC
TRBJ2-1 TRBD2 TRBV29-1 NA CSTWGGSGDYEQFF TGCAGCACCTGGGGCGGGAGTGGGGACTATGAGCAGTTCTTC
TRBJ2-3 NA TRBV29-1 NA CSVEGIVGEPPQAQYF TGCAGCGTTGAAGGGATTGTGGGGGAACCCCCGCAGGCGCAGTATTTT
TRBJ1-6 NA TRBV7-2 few CASSPVRASNSPLHF TGTGCCAGCAGCCCAGTTCGGGCCTCGAATTCACCCCTCCACTTT
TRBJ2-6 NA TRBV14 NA CASRTTYIPGANVLTF TGTGCCAGCAGGACAACCTACATCCCTGGGGCCAACGTCCTGACTTTC
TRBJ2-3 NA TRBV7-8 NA CASSLLIGDTQYF TGTGCCAGCAGCTTATTGATTGGTGATACGCAGTATTTT
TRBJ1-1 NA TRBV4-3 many CASSQDEATQNTEAFF TGCGCCAGCAGCCAAGACGAAGCAACCCAGAACACTGAAGCTTTCTTT
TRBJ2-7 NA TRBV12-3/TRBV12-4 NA CASSLGSGRLSSYEQYF TGTGCCAGCAGTTTGGGTTCCGGGCGGCTGAGCTCCTACGAGCAGTACTTC
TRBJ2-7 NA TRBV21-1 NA CASRSSLYEQYF TGTGCCAGCCGGAGTTCTCTCTACGAGCAGTACTTC
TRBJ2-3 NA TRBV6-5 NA CASSYASSTDTQYF TGTGCCAGCAGTTACGCTAGCAGCACAGATACGCAGTATTTT
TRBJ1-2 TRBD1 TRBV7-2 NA CASSLRSTGGGVGYTF TGTGCCAGCAGCTTAAGATCAACAGGGGGCGGAGTTGGCTACACCTTC
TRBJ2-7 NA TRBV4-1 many CASSQEVDSYEQYF TGCGCCAGCAGCCAAGAAGTCGACAGTTACGAGCAGTACTTC
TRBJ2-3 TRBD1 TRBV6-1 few CASSPPGQGVGDTQYF TGTGCCAGCAGCCCCCCGGGACAGGGAGTAGGAGATACGCAGTATTTT
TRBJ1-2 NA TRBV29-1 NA CSVEGGAYGYTF TGCAGCGTTGAGGGGGGCGCCTATGGCTACACCTTC
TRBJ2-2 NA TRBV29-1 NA CSVDQGHTGELFF TGCAGCGTTGACCAGGGTCACACCGGGGAGCTGTTTTTT
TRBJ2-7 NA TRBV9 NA CASSPEVTHPMEQYF TGTGCCAGCAGCCCAGAGGTGACGCACCCTATGGAGCAGTACTTC
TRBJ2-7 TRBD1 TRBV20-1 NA CSDHDRGGYEQYF TGCAGTGATCACGACAGGGGTGGGTACGAGCAGTACTTC
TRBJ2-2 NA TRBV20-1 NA CSARIGPKLNGELFF TGCAGTGCTAGGATAGGGCCGAAACTGAACGGGGAGCTGTTTTTT
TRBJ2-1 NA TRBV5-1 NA CASSLTTPVDRLGSYNEQFF TGCGCCAGCAGCCTGACGACCCCGGTGGATAGGCTTGGCTCCTACAATGAGCAGTTCTTC
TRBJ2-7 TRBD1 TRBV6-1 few CASNNRGPYEQYF TGTGCCAGCAACAACAGGGGACCCTACGAGCAGTACTTC
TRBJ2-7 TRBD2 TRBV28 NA CASKPPGLAQQYF TGTGCCAGCAAACCGCCGGGACTAGCCCAGCAGTACTTC
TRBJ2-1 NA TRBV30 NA CAWSATGIEQFF TGTGCCTGGAGTGCAACAGGGATTGAGCAGTTCTTC
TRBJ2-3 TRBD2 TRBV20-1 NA CSASLGLAGGTYTDTQYF TGCAGTGCTAGCCTGGGACTAGCGGGAGGTACCTACACAGATACGCAGTATTTT
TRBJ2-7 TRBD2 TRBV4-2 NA CASSRKRERYEQYF TGTGCCAGCAGCCGTAAGCGGGAACGGTACGAGCAGTACTTC
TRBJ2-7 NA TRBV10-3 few CAISEDSLSEQYF TGTGCCATCAGTGAGGACAGTTTGAGCGAGCAGTACTTC